This TCR beta chain was documented in a study of CXCR3-negative and CXCR3-positive naive CD8 T cells. Germline values: CDR1 MNHEY, CDR2 SVGEGT. The CDR3 runs 14 residues. As concerns this clonotype: As yet, its antigen is unknown.

General observations from the study: Surface CD5 was comparable between naive subsets; TCR strength was inferred from TRB CDR3 properties. CXCR3-positive naive cells had TRB CDR3s that were more hydrophobic than CXCR3-negative naive cells had.

Each TRB cDNA library was prepared by 5' RACE (with UMI labels). TCRdb re-analyzed the 5' RACE reads; it lists each CDR3 protein once, without DNA. The specimen's table records 150,000 to 160,000 distinct CDR3 sequences. This clonotype was obtained from a human donor in good health. Some clones in this sample may be carry-over from other donors' samples. The sequenced sample consisted of naive CXCR3+ CD8+ T cells from blood. As to subset: CD45RO-CCR7+CD27+CD95- naive CD8+ T cells expressing CXCR3 (TNR3+). The chain has TRBV6-2 or TRBV6-3 and TRBJ1-5; as DNA is missing, the TRBD1 call by TCRdb cannot be tested. CDR3 residues: CASTDEGGSQPQHF.